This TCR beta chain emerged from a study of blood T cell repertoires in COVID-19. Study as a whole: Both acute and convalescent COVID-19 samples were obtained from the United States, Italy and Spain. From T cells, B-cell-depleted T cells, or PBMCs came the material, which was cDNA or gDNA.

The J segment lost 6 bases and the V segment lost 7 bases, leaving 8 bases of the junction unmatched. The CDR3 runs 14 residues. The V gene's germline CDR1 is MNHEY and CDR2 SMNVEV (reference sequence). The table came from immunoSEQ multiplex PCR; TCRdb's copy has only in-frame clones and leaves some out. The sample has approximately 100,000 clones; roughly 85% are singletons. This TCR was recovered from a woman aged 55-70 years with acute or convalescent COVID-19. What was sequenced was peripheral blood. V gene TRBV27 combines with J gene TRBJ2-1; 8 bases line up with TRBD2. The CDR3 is CASTGLANSNEQFF. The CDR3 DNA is TGTGCCAGCACCGGACTAGCTAACAGCAATGAGCAGTTCTTC.